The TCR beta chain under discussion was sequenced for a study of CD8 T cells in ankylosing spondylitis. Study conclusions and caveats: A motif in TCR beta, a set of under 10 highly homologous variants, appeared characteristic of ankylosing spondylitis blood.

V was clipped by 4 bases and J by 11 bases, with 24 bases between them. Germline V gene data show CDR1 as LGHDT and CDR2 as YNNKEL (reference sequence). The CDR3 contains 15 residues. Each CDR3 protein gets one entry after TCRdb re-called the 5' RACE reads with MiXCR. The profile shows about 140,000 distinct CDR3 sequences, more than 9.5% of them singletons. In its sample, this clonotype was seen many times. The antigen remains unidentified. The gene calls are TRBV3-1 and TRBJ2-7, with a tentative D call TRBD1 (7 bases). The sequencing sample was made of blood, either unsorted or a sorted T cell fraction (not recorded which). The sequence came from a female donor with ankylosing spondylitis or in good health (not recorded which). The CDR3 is CASSPRGGGEVLEYF. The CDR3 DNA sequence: TGTGCCAGCAGCCCTCGAGGAGGGGGCGAAGTCTTAGAGTACTTC.